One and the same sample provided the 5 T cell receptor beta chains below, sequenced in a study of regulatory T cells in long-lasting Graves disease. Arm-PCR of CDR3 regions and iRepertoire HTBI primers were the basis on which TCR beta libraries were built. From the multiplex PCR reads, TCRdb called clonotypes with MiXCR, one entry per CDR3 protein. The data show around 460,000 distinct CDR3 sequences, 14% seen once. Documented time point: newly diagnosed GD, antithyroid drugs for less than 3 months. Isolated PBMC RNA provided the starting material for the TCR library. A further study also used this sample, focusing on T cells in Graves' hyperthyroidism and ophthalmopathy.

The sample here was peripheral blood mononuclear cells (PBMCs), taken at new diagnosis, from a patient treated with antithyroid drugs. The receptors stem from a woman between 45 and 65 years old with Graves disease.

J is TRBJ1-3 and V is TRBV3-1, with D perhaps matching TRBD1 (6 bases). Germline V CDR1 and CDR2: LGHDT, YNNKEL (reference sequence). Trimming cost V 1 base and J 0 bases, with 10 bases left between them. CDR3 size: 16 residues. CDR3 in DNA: TGTGCCAGCAGCCAAGGAGACAGGTCCTCTGGAAACACCATATATTTT. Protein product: CASSQGDRSSGNTIYF.

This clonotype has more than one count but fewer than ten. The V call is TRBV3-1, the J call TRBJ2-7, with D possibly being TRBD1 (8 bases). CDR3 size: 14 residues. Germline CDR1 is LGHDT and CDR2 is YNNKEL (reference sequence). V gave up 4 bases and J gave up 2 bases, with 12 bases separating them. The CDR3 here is CASSRGGQAYEQYF. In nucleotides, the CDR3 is TGTGCCAGCAGCCGGGGGGGACAGGCCTACGAGCAGTACTTC.

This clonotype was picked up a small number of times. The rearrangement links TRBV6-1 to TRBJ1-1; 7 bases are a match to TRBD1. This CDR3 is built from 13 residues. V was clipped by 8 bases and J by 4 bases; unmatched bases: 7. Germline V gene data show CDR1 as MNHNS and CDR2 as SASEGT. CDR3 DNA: TGTGCCAGCCGCACAGGGGAAGGCACTGAAGCTTTCTTT. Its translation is CASRTGEGTEAFF.

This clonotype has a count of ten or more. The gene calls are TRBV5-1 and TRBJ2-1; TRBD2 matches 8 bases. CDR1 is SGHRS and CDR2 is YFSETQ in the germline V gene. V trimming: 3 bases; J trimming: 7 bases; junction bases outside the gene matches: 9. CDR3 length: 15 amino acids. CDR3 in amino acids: CASSSVGAGVNEQFF. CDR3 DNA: TGCGCCAGCAGCTCCGTTGGAGCGGGAGTGAATGAGCAGTTCTTC.

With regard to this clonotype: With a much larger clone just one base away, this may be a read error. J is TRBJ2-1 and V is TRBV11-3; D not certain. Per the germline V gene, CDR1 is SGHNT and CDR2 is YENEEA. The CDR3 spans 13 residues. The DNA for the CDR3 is TGTGCCAGCAGCTTAGGATATCGCGATGAGCAGTCCTTC. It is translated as CASSLGYRDEQSF.